The present TCR beta chain was sequenced within a study of shared clonotypes between healthy human individuals. V lost 10 bases and J lost 2; bases outside the gene matches: 13. The length of the CDR3 is 16 residues. Germline values: CDR1 SNHLY, CDR2 FYNNEI. Positive CCR7 selection of CD45RO-negative cells yielded the naive CD8 cells, and terminally differentiated effector memory CD45RA+ cells were excluded. Clones were sequenced by immunoSEQ multiplex PCR, and TCRdb holds only the in-frame ones, with some missing. The repertoire holds under 1 million clones, with nearly 95% as singletons. The sequence was obtained from a man aged 25 to 40 in good health. The rearrangement joins TRBV2 to TRBJ2-7; 11 bases are a match to TRBD2. The specimen was naive CD8+ T cells sorted from blood. CDR3 residues: CAILPGTSGGTYEQYF. The CDR3 nucleotides are TGTGCCATCCTTCCCGGGACTAGCGGAGGGACCTACGAGCAGTACTTC. The entire variable domain, with the rest obtained from reference TRBV2 and TRBJ2-7, is as follows: EPEVTQTPSHQVTQMGQEVILRCVPISNHLYFYWYRQILGQKVEFLVSFYNNEISEKSEIFDDQFSVERPDGSNFTLKIRSTKLEDSAMYFCAILPGTSGGTYEQYFGPGTRLTVT.